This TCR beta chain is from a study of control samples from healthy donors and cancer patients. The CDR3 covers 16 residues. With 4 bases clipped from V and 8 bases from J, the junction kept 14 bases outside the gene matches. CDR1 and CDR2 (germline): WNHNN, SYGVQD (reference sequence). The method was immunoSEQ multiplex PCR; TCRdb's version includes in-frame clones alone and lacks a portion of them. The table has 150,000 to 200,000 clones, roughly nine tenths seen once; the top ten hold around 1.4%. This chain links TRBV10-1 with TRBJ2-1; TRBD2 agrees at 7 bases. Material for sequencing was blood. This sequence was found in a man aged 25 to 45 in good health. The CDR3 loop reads CASSAGGGRIFDEQFF. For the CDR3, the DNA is TGCGCCAGCAGTGCCGGCGGCGGGAGAATATTCGATGAGCAGTTCTTC.